A selection of T cell receptor beta chains follows, all from one sample in a study of T-cell memory formation after mild COVID-19. TCRdb used MiXCR to reprocess the 5' RACE reads, holding one entry per CDR3 protein. The sample records more than 110,000 distinct CDR3 sequences, almost 25% being singletons. Sequencing used PBMCs or a T cell subset sorted from them (not recorded which). The receptor source for this set is an adult woman who had mild COVID-19 (a few samples of this study predate the infection). Cell type and time point are not known. CDR3s include the opening cysteine and the closing phenylalanine or tryptophan. The D gene is left open where the match is weak. Not all rows give a size; the values are once, few, many and, for expanded clones, a class.

>14|TRBJ2-2|TRBV9|.|.
TGTGCCAGCAGCGTAGACGGGGAATCCGGGGAGCTGTTTTTT
CASSVDGESGELFF
>16|TRBJ1-5|TRBV2|.|few
TGTGCCAGCAGTGAAGGCCTAGGGGCAGTTAATCAGCCCCAGCATTTT
CASSEGLGAVNQPQHF
>11|TRBJ2-7|TRBV6-5|.|.
TGTGCCAGCGGCGCTCCACAGGAGCAGTACTTC
CASGAPQEQYF
>17|TRBJ2-1|TRBV11-1|TRBD2|.
TGTGCCAGCAGCTTAACTAGCGGGGTCAGCTCCTACAATGAGCAGTTCTTC
CASSLTSGVSSYNEQFF
>15|TRBJ2-3|TRBV7-9|.|few
TGTGCCAGCAGCTTAGCGGCAGAGGGAACAGATACGCAGTATTTT
CASSLAAEGTDTQYF
>20|TRBJ2-2|TRBV24-1|TRBD1|few
TGTGCCACCAGTGACTCCCGGGACAGACAGAAACGGCTGAACACCGGGGAGCTGTTTTTT
CATSDSRDRQKRLNTGELFF
>13|TRBJ2-3|TRBV29-1|.|few
TGCAGCGTTTTAGGTACTAGCACAGATACGCAGTATTTT
CSVLGTSTDTQYF
>11|TRBJ2-5|TRBV29-1|TRBD1|.
TGCAGCGGACAGGGTCGAGAGACCCAGTACTTC
CSGQGRETQYF
>16|TRBJ2-2|TRBV4-3|.|.
TGCGCCAGCAGCCAAGCCAACAGCAGAGTTGCCGGGGAGCTGTTTTTT
CASSQANSRVAGELFF
>16|TRBJ1-2|TRBV4-2|TRBD1|few
TGTGCCAGCAGCCAAGAAGCTCGGACAGGGAACTATGGCTACACCTTC
CASSQEARTGNYGYTF
>12|TRBJ1-2|TRBV9|.|.
TGTGCCAGCAGCGTAGGGGACTATGGCTACACCTTC
CASSVGDYGYTF
>16|TRBJ2-5|TRBV4-1|TRBD2|.
TGCGCCAGCAGCCAAGTTTCCAGCGGGAACCAAGAGACCCAGTACTTC
CASSQVSSGNQETQYF
>13|TRBJ2-1|TRBV11-2|.|.
TGTGCCAGCAGTTTAGGAGCCCACAATGAGCAGTTCTTC
CASSLGAHNEQFF
>12|TRBJ2-7|TRBV20-1|.|.
TGCAGTGCTAGGGACTTCTCCTACGAGCAGTACTTC
CSARDFSYEQYF
>14|TRBJ2-3|TRBV27|.|.
TGTGCCAGCAGTCCAAGGGAGCAGGGAGGTACGCAGTATTTT
CASSPREQGGTQYF
>16|TRBJ1-1|TRBV5-6|.|.
TGTGCCAGCAGCTTCGTCTCAGGTCCTTTGAACACTGAAGCTTTCTTT
CASSFVSGPLNTEAFF
>16|TRBJ1-2|TRBV7-2|TRBD1|few
TGTGCCAGCTACCCCGGGACAGGGCCCCCTTGGTATGGCTACACCTTC
CASYPGTGPPWYGYTF
>16|TRBJ1-4|TRBV11-2|.|.
TGTGCCAGCAGCTTAGTTTTCGGCCAGGGAGCTGAAAAACTGTTTTTT
CASSLVFGQGAEKLFF
>14|TRBJ2-2|TRBV12-3/TRBV12-4|.|.
TGTGCCAGCAGTTTCCAGACGAACACCGGGGAGCTGTTTTTT
CASSFQTNTGELFF
>15|TRBJ1-2|TRBV4-2|.|.
TGTGCCAGCAGCCAAGATGTGGGAGCCCACTATGGCTACACCTTC
CASSQDVGAHYGYTF
>11|TRBJ2-3|TRBV9|.|.
TGTGCCAGCAGTGATAGAGGTACGCAGTATTTT
CASSDRGTQYF
>14|TRBJ2-2|TRBV12-3/TRBV12-4|.|.
TGTGCCAGCAGTCCCAGACTAGGTTCCGGGGAGCTGTTTTTT
CASSPRLGSGELFF
>13|TRBJ2-2|TRBV20-1|.|.
TGCAGTGCTAGCGGGGGGAACACCGGGGAGCTGTTTTTT
CSASGGNTGELFF
>16|TRBJ2-2|TRBV7-9|.|.
TGTGCCAGCAGCTTATTTTATATGGTTTTGGCCGGGGAGCTGTTTTTT
CASSLFYMVLAGELFF
>15|TRBJ2-5|TRBV3-1|.|few
TGTGCCAGCAGCTTAGGATGGGGGATGGAAGAGACCCAGTACTTC
CASSLGWGMEETQYF
>15|TRBJ2-3|TRBV29-1|TRBD1|few
TGCAGCGTTGAAGCTTGGTCAGGGGGCGCAGATACGCAGTATTTT
CSVEAWSGGADTQYF
>15|TRBJ1-1|TRBV5-6|TRBD1|few
TGTGCCAGCAGCCCCGGGACAGGGGGCTGGACTGAAGCTTTCTTT
CASSPGTGGWTEAFF
>16|TRBJ2-2|TRBV9|TRBD1|.
TGTGCCAGCAGCGTAGCAAGGGGGCAACACACCGGGGAGCTGTTTTTT
CASSVARGQHTGELFF
>12|TRBJ1-5|TRBV11-2|.|few
TGTGCCAGCAGCATCTGGGGACAGCCCCAGCATTTT
CASSIWGQPQHF
>15|TRBJ1-1|TRBV21-1|.|few
TGTGCCAGCAGGTTGCGTGGGAGGCCGAACACTGAAGCTTTCTTT
CASRLRGRPNTEAFF
>17|TRBJ1-3|TRBV20-1|.|.
TGCAGTGCTAGTGGTTATGCACCGAAGAGCTCTGGAAACACCATATATTTT
CSASGYAPKSSGNTIYF
>14|TRBJ2-7|TRBV25-1|TRBD1|.
TGTGCCAGCAGTGATTGGGACAGCCGAAACGAGCAGTACTTC
CASSDWDSRNEQYF